This TCR beta chain was documented in a study of T cell responses to AZD1222 COVID-19 vaccine. Second doses at about 4 or about 12 weeks were pooled. Here immunoSEQ multiplex PCR was the method, and the copy in TCRdb shows in-frame clones only, minus some. The data show fewer than 150,000 clones, approximately 90% seen once. This clone was detected once. The antigen is not known. Study-wide results and caveats: The breadth and depth of Spike-specific TCRs increased once two AZD1222 doses had been given. Mostly white British, mostly female donors; authors suggested clonal diversity may be underestimated. Nearly half of unique spike-specific TCRs reportedly avoided B.1.351 and B.1.1.7 mutated regions.

Germline CDR1 SGHKS, CDR2 YYEKEE (reference sequence). V lost 7 bases, J lost 6 bases, and 11 bases stayed unmatched. The CDR3 has 14 residues. This rearrangement joins TRBV5-5 to TRBJ1-2, with TRBD1 identical over 8 bases. This specimen was peripheral blood, taken 28 days after the second AZD1222 dose. This TCR was sampled from an adult who received the AZD1222 COVID-19 vaccine. In DNA form, the CDR3 reads TGTGCCAGCGACCTGACAGGGGCCATTGATGGCTACACCTTC. Translation: CASDLTGAIDGYTF.